Listed here are 18 T cell receptor beta chains from one sample, sequenced in a study of beta chain features in type 1 diabetes. Overall study findings and caveats: In all four CD4+ subsets, TCRB CDR3 length was significantly, moderately reduced in type 1 diabetes.

Every isolated RNA sample was fully reverse transcribed, so sequencing captured expressed TCRB transcripts. Here immunoSEQ multiplex PCR was the method, and the copy in TCRdb shows in-frame clones only, minus some. The table has roughly 300,000 clones, 14% seen once. Antigen specificity for these receptors is unknown. Material for sequencing was naive CD4+ T cells from blood. The receptors originated from a man aged 25-45 years with type 1 diabetes.

This clone has just a few counts. The chain recombines TRBV5-4 with TRBJ2-1, with 11 bases lining up with TRBD2. CDR1 and CDR2 from the germline V gene are SGHNT and YYREEE (reference sequence). This CDR3 has 17 residues. V lost 4 bases, J lost 10 bases, and 16 bases stayed unmatched. CDR3 in DNA: TGTGCCAGCAGCCTAGTCCCGACTAGCGGGACTGCTGGAGAGCAGTTCTTC. It is translated as CASSLVPTSGTAGEQFF. Full variable domain (remainder filled in from reference TRBV5-4 and TRBJ2-1): ETGVTQSPTHLIKTRGQQVTLRCSSQSGHNTVSWYQQALGQGPQFIFQYYREEENGRGNFPPRFSGLQFPNYSSELNVNALELDDSALYLCASSLVPTSGTAGEQFFGPGTRLTVL.

This chain connects TRBV2 to TRBJ1-1; TRBD1 aligns across 7 bases. V was pared by 4 bases and J by 7 bases, with 18 bases of the junction left unmatched. The CDR3 runs to 17 residues. Germline assignment: CDR1 SNHLY and CDR2 FYNNEI. The CDR3 loop reads CASSASLTTGRFNEAFF. CDR3 sequence (DNA): TGTGCCAGCAGTGCTTCCCTTACGACAGGGAGGTTTAATGAAGCTTTCTTT.

The chain uses TRBV15 and TRBJ2-7, with a weak D call TRBD2 (6 bases). Looked up from germline, CDR1 is LNHNV and CDR2 is YYDKDF (reference sequence). This CDR3 is built from 13 residues. Trimming cost V 0 bases and J 7 bases, with 10 bases left between them. The CDR3 reads CATSRDRREEQYF. The CDR3 DNA sequence: TGTGCCACCAGCAGAGATAGGAGGGAGGAGCAGTACTTC. The variable domain in full, completed from reference TRBV15 and TRBJ2-7, reads DAMVIQNPRYQVTQFGKPVTLSCSQTLNHNVMYWYQQKSSQAPKLLFHYYDKDFNNEADTPDNFQSRRPNTSFCFLDIRSPGLGDTAMYLCATSRDRREEQYFGPGTRLTVT.

This clone was found a few times. This rearrangement joins TRBV9 to TRBJ2-7, with 11 bases fitting TRBD1. CDR3 length: 15 amino acids. Germline V CDR1 and CDR2: SGDLS, YYNGEE. The V and J ends lost 3 bases and 3 bases, in that order; junction bases with no gene match: 5. CDR3: CASSAGQGVFYEQYF. In nucleotides, the CDR3 is TGTGCCAGCAGCGCGGGACAGGGGGTTTTCTACGAGCAGTACTTC.

This clone has more than one count but fewer than ten. The chain recombines TRBV9 with TRBJ2-7, with 11 bases lining up with TRBD2. There are 15 residues in the CDR3. Per germline, CDR1 SGDLS and CDR2 YYNGEE. The V gene end was trimmed by 0 bases and the J gene end by 5 bases; junction bases not matched to a gene: 4. CDR3 in amino acids: CASSVGGTSGHEQYF. CDR3 in DNA: TGTGCCAGCAGCGTAGGGGGGACTAGCGGACACGAGCAGTACTTC.

This clone has a handful of counts. The V call is TRBV28, the J call TRBJ2-7; 9 nucleotides match TRBD1. V shed 6 bases, J shed 5 bases, and the junction held 11 bases outside the gene matches. CDR3 size: 15 residues. Looked up from germline, CDR1 is MDHEN and CDR2 is SYDVKM. CDR3 nucleotide sequence: TGTGCCAGCAGCCCTACCGGGACAGGGTATCACGAGCAGTACTTC. Amino acid sequence: CASSPTGTGYHEQYF.

The V call is TRBV28, the J call TRBJ2-1; a possible D gene is TRBD1 (5 bases). Germline-derived CDR1 and CDR2 are MDHEN and SYDVKM. Trimming left V 11 bases short and J 9 bases short, with 20 bases between. The CDR3 totals 13 residues. The CDR3 loop reads CASRPAGRGEQFF. CDR3 nucleotide sequence: TGTGCCTCTCGACCCGCCGGTAGGGGTGAGCAGTTCTTC.

This clone was counted a few times. Here the CDR3 DNA reads TGTGCCAGCAGCCGTGCAGGGGAGTCTCAGCCCCAGCATTTT. Amino acid sequence: CASSRAGESQPQHF. The V call is TRBV4-2, the J call TRBJ1-5; tentative D call: TRBD1 (6 bases). Germline CDR1 reads LGHNA; CDR2 reads YNFKEQ. This CDR3 comprises 14 residues. The V end was cut by 4 bases, the J end by 6 bases, with 13 bases between.

This rearrangement joins TRBV7-3 to TRBJ2-1; no reliable D call. Germline V gene lookup returns CDR1 SGHTA and CDR2 FQGTGA. The CDR3 has 16 amino acids. V was pared by 0 bases and J by 0 bases, with 9 bases between. This CDR3 reads CASSLTQSISYNEQFF. In nucleotides, the CDR3 is TGTGCCAGCAGCTTAACCCAGTCAATCTCCTACAATGAGCAGTTCTTC.

The rearrangement uses TRBV9 and TRBJ2-5, with 10 bases that match TRBD1. The CDR3 has 15 amino acids. The germline CDR1 and CDR2 sequences are SGDLS and YYNGEE. With V trimmed by 0 bases and J by 2 bases, 1 base remained unmatched. CDR3 DNA sequence: TGTGCCAGCAGCGTAGTGGACAGGGGGCAAGAGACCCAGTACTTC. It is translated as CASSVVDRGQETQYF.

This clone showed up just a few times. The rearrangement joins TRBV7-2 to TRBJ2-7; D is perhaps TRBD2 (6 bases). The CDR3 has 16 amino acids. Between the trimmed V and J ends, which lost 3 bases and 2 bases, there was a span of 17 bases. Germline V gene data show CDR1 as SGHTA and CDR2 as FQGNSA. CDR3 nucleotide sequence: TGTGCCAGCAGCTTGGGGGGACTCCAACTAACCTACGAGCAGTACTTC. It is translated as CASSLGGLQLTYEQYF.

This clone was seen a handful of times. The V and J genes are TRBV5-1 and TRBJ2-7, with TRBD2 matching over 7 bases. Germline values: CDR1 SGHRS, CDR2 YFSETQ. V shed 5 bases, J shed 0 bases, and the junction held 5 bases outside the gene matches. The CDR3 loop spans 14 amino acids. This CDR3 reads CASRDPSGSYEQYF. In DNA, the CDR3 is TGCGCCAGCAGAGACCCTAGCGGCTCCTACGAGCAGTACTTC.

Comment on this clone: In the same sample, other DNA sequences code for this CDR3. For the CDR3, the DNA is TGTGCCAGCAGCCTGGGACAGCCCACAGATACGCAGTATTTT. It translates to CASSLGQPTDTQYF. The chain carries TRBV7-6 and TRBJ2-3; 7 positions agree with TRBD1. V trimming: 5 bases; J trimming: 2 bases; junction bases outside the gene matches: 4. CDR1 is SGHVS, CDR2 FNYEAQ, per germline. The CDR3 has 14 amino acids.

This clone was counted a few times. CDR3 DNA: TGCAGCGCCCTAATACCCCGGGAGCTGTTTTTT. Residues: CSALIPRELFF. V is TRBV29-1 and J is TRBJ2-2; D is ambiguous. The CDR3 has 11 amino acids. Germline V gene lookup returns CDR1 SQVTM and CDR2 ANQGSEA. V gave up 7 bases and J gave up 9 bases, with 12 bases separating them.

This clone was observed a handful of times. The chain carries TRBV29-1 and TRBJ1-5; D unclear. The CDR3 has 13 amino acids. The V gene lost 4 bases and the J gene lost 0 bases, with 7 bases spanning the gap. Germline assignment: CDR1 SQVTM and CDR2 ANQGSEA. The CDR3 region is CSVATGSNQPQHF. In DNA form, the CDR3 reads TGCAGCGTTGCGACGGGTAGCAATCAGCCCCAGCATTTT.

The J gene is TRBJ2-1, the V gene TRBV6-6, with D unresolved. The V gene lost 6 bases and the J gene lost 9 bases, with 12 bases spanning the gap. The germline V gene encodes CDR1 MNHNY and CDR2 SVGAGI (reference sequence). There are 12 residues in the CDR3. CDR3 DNA sequence: TGTGCCAGCAGCCCTTCGGTCGGTGAGCAGTTCTTC. Amino acid sequence: CASSPSVGEQFF.

The CDR3, as DNA: TGCGCCAGCAGCCCAGGGACTAGCGGGGGAGGGAATGAGCAGTTCTTC. Translated: CASSPGTSGGGNEQFF. The chain joins TRBV5-1 to TRBJ2-1; TRBD2 matches 14 bases. V gave up 4 bases and J gave up 7 bases; unmatched junction bases: 7. The CDR3 covers 16 residues. CDR1 and CDR2 (germline): SGHRS, YFSETQ.

This clone was counted only a few times. The rearrangement joins TRBV18 to TRBJ2-7; the match to TRBD1 covers 8 bases. Trimming at V came to 4 bases and at J to 5 bases, leaving 10 bases not matched to a gene. The length of the CDR3 is 15 residues. Per germline, CDR1 KGHSH and CDR2 LQKENI. The CDR3 region is CASSQTQGEVNEQYF. For the CDR3, the DNA is TGTGCCAGCTCACAAACACAGGGGGAAGTAAACGAGCAGTACTTC.